This T cell receptor beta chain is from a study of T cells after yellow fever vaccination. Trimming cost V 10 bases and J 2 bases, with 18 bases left between them. The CDR3 totals 14 residues. Germline CDR1 reads SEHNR; CDR2 reads FQNEAQ (reference sequence). Whole-study results and caveats: Some clonotypes were seen in both the CD4 and the CD8 compartments. These made up a small share and likely arose from convergent recombination. Re-detected after boosting: most primary clones, more than 95% of CD4 and under 90% of CD8. Any FACS-sorted repertoire could hold abundant clonotypes that contaminate it from the bulk population.

TCRdb processed the 5' RACE reads anew with MiXCR; each CDR3 protein has one entry. The sample shows about 68,000 distinct CDR3 sequences, more than 6.5% of them seen only once. For this clonotype: The antigen remains unidentified.

The sample in question was CD8+ T cells sorted from PBMCs, obtained approximately 47 days after the first yellow fever vaccination. This receptor was taken from a young man who received the YFV17D yellow fever vaccine. This chain joins TRBV7-9 and TRBJ2-7; D is possibly TRBD1 (6 bases). The CDR3 nucleotides read TGTGCCACCTCCGGGGCAGGGGATGCCTACGAGCAGTACTTC. Translation gives CATSGAGDAYEQYF.